The clone carrying this T cell receptor (beta chain) showed up many times. This CDR3 has 14 residues. Deletions cut 6 bases from V and 3 bases from J, with 9 bases between. The data were obtained in a study of early T cells in non-severe SARS-CoV-2 infection. TCRdb ran MiXCR on the 5' RACE reads and lists one entry per CDR3 protein. The sample lists roughly 55,000 distinct CDR3 sequences; approximately 6.7% were seen once. The chain carries TRBV12-3 or TRBV12-4 and TRBJ1-6; D is uncertain. The TCR was taken from an adult who was a healthcare worker with PCR-confirmed SARS-CoV-2 infection or an uninfected control (not recorded which). The sequencing sample was made of whole blood. The CDR3 sequence is CASSPGFYNSPLHF. CDR3 nucleotide sequence: TGTGCCAGCAGCCCGGGGTTCTATAATTCACCCCTCCACTTT.